This T cell receptor beta chain was identified in a study of OX40 agonist ivuxolimab in advanced cancers. Turning to the study itself: Ivuxolimab, which is an agonistic anti-OX40 (CD134) antibody, was administered to the patients.

The assay was immunoSEQ multiplex PCR, and TCRdb's table has in-frame clones only and misses some. The sample yields 30,000 to 40,000 clones, 84% seen once. The germline CDR1 and CDR2 sequences are MNHEY and SVGAGI. This CDR3 contains 15 residues. Trimming shortened V by 7 bases and J by 10 bases, and 25 bases separated the two germline ends. This clone is categorized as medium-sized (0.01 to 0.1%). This rearrangement joins TRBV6-5 to TRBJ1-1; TRBD1 is a possible D gene (5 bases). The TCR sequence derives from an adult with an advanced solid tumor such as melanoma, head and neck, liver or kidney cancer. The sample consisted of CD4+ or CD8+ T cells sorted from blood, taken in a trial of the OX40 agonist ivuxolimab. The CDR3 region is CASKIGPRTPSRAFF. DNA for the CDR3: TGTGCCAGCAAGATAGGGCCTCGGACACCCTCAAGAGCTTTCTTT.